These 11 T cell receptor beta chains came from one sample sequenced in a study of T cell responses to AZD1222 COVID-19 vaccine (dated by TCRdb to the early 2020s). Per the publication, the time point label means: baseline before first vaccination. Libraries came from the immunoSEQ multiplex PCR assay. TCRdb carries this immuneACCESS record with in-frame sequences only. Its versions omit some clonotypes, under half of them owing to an unresolved V gene in the studies checked, with the rest unexplained. For this sample the table gives some 200,000 clones, of which approximately 91% were detected only once. In total, the top ten clones hold 0.95% to 1% of the sample. The input for sequencing was peripheral blood, taken on day 0 of AZD1222 vaccination. The receptors originated from an adult in good health.

This clone has a handful of counts. The rearrangement joins TRBV1 to TRBJ2-1; TRBD1, the table's D call, was not compared with the DNA. TRBV1 is a listed pseudogene. The CDR3 is 15 amino acids. Written as DNA, the CDR3 is TGCACCAGCAGCCGCCGGGACAGGGGTTGGAATGAGCAGTTCTTC. Translation: CTSSRRDRGWNEQFF.

The CDR3, as DNA: TGTGCCAGCTCACCCCCCCTCGGGCTAGCGGGGGACTCCTACGAGCAGTACTTC. Amino acids: CASSPPLGLAGDSYEQYF. The chain links TRBV18 to TRBJ2-7, with 10 positions matching TRBD2. V shed 3 bases, J shed 0 bases, and the junction held 11 bases outside the gene matches. Germline values: CDR1 KGHSH, CDR2 LQKENI. The CDR3 sequence is 18 residues long.

The chain uses TRBV18 and TRBJ1-2; D is undetermined. The germline V gene encodes CDR1 KGHSH and CDR2 LQKENI. V dropped 3 bases and J dropped 0 bases, with 14 bases sitting between them. The CDR3 consists of 16 residues. This chain's CDR3 is CASSPSTAKANYGYTF. CDR3 DNA sequence: TGTGCCAGCTCACCTAGTACCGCTAAAGCTAACTATGGCTACACCTTC.

J is TRBJ2-1 and V is TRBV4-1, with D possibly being TRBD1 (6 bases). CDR1 is MGHRA and CDR2 is YSYEKL in the germline V gene. This CDR3 spans 16 amino acids. Trimming pared 4 bases from V and 2 bases from J, leaving 15 bases between. This CDR3 reads CASSRLQGATYNEQFF. CDR3 nucleotide sequence: TGCGCCAGCAGCCGATTACAGGGTGCGACCTACAATGAGCAGTTCTTC.

This clone was seen a single time. The J gene is TRBJ1-5, the V gene TRBV19, with a tentative D call TRBD1 (6 bases). The V end lost 1 base, the J end lost 5 bases, and 9 bases lay between the germline ends. The length of the CDR3 is 14 residues. Germline assignment: CDR1 LNHDA and CDR2 SQIVND (reference sequence). The CDR3 nucleotides read TGTGCCAGTAGTATAGGACAGGCGGATCAGCCCCAGCATTTT. Protein sequence: CASSIGQADQPQHF.

This CDR3 is CASSLTPGLAGNEQFF. The CDR3 DNA sequence: TGTGCCAGCAGCCTAACACCGGGACTAGCGGGAAATGAGCAGTTCTTC. The V call is TRBV3-1 (or the pseudogene TRBV3-2), the J call TRBJ2-1; 13 nucleotides match TRBD2. V lost 4 bases and J lost 7; bases outside the gene matches: 7. The CDR3 sequence is 16 residues long. Germline CDR1 reads LGHDT; CDR2 reads YNNKEL (reference sequence).

The V call is TRBV3-1 (or the pseudogene TRBV3-2), the J call TRBJ2-7; the D gene is possibly TRBD1 (6 bases). From germline, CDR1 is LGHDT and CDR2 YNNKEL (reference sequence). The CDR3 is 15 amino acids. Trimming left V 2 bases short and J 3 bases short, with 14 bases between. CDR3 coding DNA: TGTGCCAGCAGCCAAATGGCAGGGGTATTCTACGAGCAGTACTTC. Residues: CASSQMAGVFYEQYF.

This chain links TRBV3-1 (or the pseudogene TRBV3-2) with TRBJ1-1; D not certain. The germline CDR1 and CDR2 sequences are LGHDT and YNNKEL (reference sequence). The CDR3 is 13 residues long. Deletions cut 0 bases from V and 6 bases from J, with 8 bases between. Written as DNA, the CDR3 is TGTGCCAGCAGCCAAGATTGGTCAGCTGAAGCTTTCTTT. Its translation: CASSQDWSAEAFF.

The CDR3: CASSLIPGAEQYF. The CDR3 DNA sequence: TGTGCCAGCAGCTTAATCCCGGGGGCAGAGCAGTACTTC. This chain joins TRBV7-3 and TRBJ2-7; D possibly matches TRBD1 or TRBD2 (6 bases each). Germline V gene lookup returns CDR1 SGHTA and CDR2 FQGTGA. The CDR3 runs 13 residues. V lost 1 base and J lost 7, with 11 bases in between. Together with reference TRBV7-3 and TRBJ2-7, the CDR3 gives the full variable domain: GAGVSQTPSNKVTEKGKYVELRCDPISGHTALYWYRQSLGQGPEFLIYFQGTGAADDSGLPNDRFFAVRPEGSVSTLKIQRTERGDSAVYLCASSLIPGAEQYFGPGTRLTVT.

The J gene is TRBJ2-7, the V gene TRBV19; TRBD1 aligns across 7 bases. The CDR3 is 15 residues long. The V segment lost 3 bases and the J segment 3 bases; nucleotides outside the gene matches: 8. Per germline, CDR1 LNHDA and CDR2 SQIVND (reference sequence). The CDR3 is CASSIGQATFYEQYF. The CDR3 DNA reads TGTGCCAGTAGTATCGGACAGGCGACTTTCTACGAGCAGTACTTC.

The chain couples TRBV5-1 to TRBJ2-7; 7 nucleotides match TRBD2. Germline CDR1 SGHRS, CDR2 YFSETQ. V was pared by 1 base and J by 5 bases, with 3 bases of the junction left unmatched. This CDR3 region has 13 residues. The CDR3 DNA sequence: TGCGCCAGCAGCTTGAGCGGGAAGGACGAGCAGTACTTC. Residues: CASSLSGKDEQYF.